Presented here are 23 T cell receptor beta chains from one specimen sequenced in a study of immune evolution from preneoplasia to lung adenocarcinoma. The repertoire was sequenced with immunoSEQ multiplex PCR; TCRdb's copy has only in-frame clones and lacks some. In the table there are 2,000 to 2,500 clones, around 84% of which are singletons. Source material: FFPE lung adenocarcinoma in situ tissue. The source of these receptors is a person aged 60-80 years with lung adenocarcinoma.

The gene calls are TRBV27 and TRBJ2-1; TRBD2 aligns across 7 bases. The CDR3 sequence is 16 residues long. Looked up from germline, CDR1 is MNHEY and CDR2 is SMNVEV (reference sequence). The V and J ends lost 0 bases and 4 bases, in that order; junction bases with no gene match: 6. CDR3 sequence (DNA): TGTGCCAGCAGTTTATCTGGCGGGAGTAGGTACAATGAGCAGTTCTTC. It translates to CASSLSGGSRYNEQFF.

This chain links TRBV28 with TRBJ2-5; a weak D match, TRBD1 (6 bases). Germline V lookup: CDR1 MDHEN, CDR2 SYDVKM. This CDR3 is 15 amino acids long. Trimming pared 2 bases from V and 5 bases from J, leaving 15 bases between. This CDR3 reads CASSLIGGSSETQYF. The CDR3 DNA reads TGTGCCAGCAGTTTAATAGGGGGTAGCAGTGAGACCCAGTACTTC.

There are a few counts of this clone. J is TRBJ2-3 and V is TRBV4-3; 12 bases fit TRBD2. The V gene end was trimmed by 4 bases and the J gene end by 5 bases; junction bases not matched to a gene: 4. This CDR3 contains 15 residues. The germline V gene encodes CDR1 LGHNA and CDR2 YSLEER. Written as DNA, the CDR3 is TGCGCCAGCAGCCGTGGGGGACTAGCGGGAGATACGCAGTATTTT. This codes for CASSRGGLAGDTQYF.

DNA for the CDR3: TGCGCCAGCAGCTTCCGGGCCCAATCCTACGAGCAGTACTTC. Translated: CASSFRAQSYEQYF. The chain has TRBV5-1 and TRBJ2-7, with no clear D. Trimming pared 2 bases from V and 1 base from J, leaving 10 bases between. The CDR3 runs 14 residues. CDR1 is SGHRS, CDR2 YFSETQ, per germline.

The CDR3 DNA reads as TGTGCCAGCAGCCCCTTAGCCGGGGGGGTATACGGCTACACCTTC. Residues: CASSPLAGGVYGYTF. The rearrangement links TRBV7-2 to TRBJ1-2, with D possibly being TRBD1 (5 bases). V was pared by 5 bases and J by 8 bases, with 21 bases between. The CDR3 length is 15 residues. The germline gives CDR1 SGHTA, CDR2 FQGNSA. Drawing the rest from reference TRBV7-2 and TRBJ1-2, the complete variable domain is GAGVSQSPSNKVTEKGKDVELRCDPISGHTALYWYRQSLGQGLEFLIYFQGNSAPDKSGLPSDRFSAERTGGSVSTLTIQRTQQEDSAVYLCASSPLAGGVYGYTFGSGTRLTVV.

This clone was detected a few times. The rearrangement uses TRBV7-3 and TRBJ2-1; D remains ambiguous. The V gene's germline CDR1 is SGHTA and CDR2 FQGTGA. Trimming left V 5 bases short and J 8 bases short, with 13 bases between. The CDR3 runs to 13 residues. CDR3 region: CASSQSPQDEQFF. CDR3 sequence (DNA): TGTGCCAGCAGCCAAAGCCCCCAGGATGAGCAGTTCTTC. The full variable domain, completed using reference TRBV7-3 and TRBJ2-1, is GAGVSQTPSNKVTEKGKYVELRCDPISGHTALYWYRQSLGQGPEFLIYFQGTGAADDSGLPNDRFFAVRPEGSVSTLKIQRTERGDSAVYLCASSQSPQDEQFFGPGTRLTVL.

This chain uses TRBV29-1 with TRBJ2-7; 8 bases are a match to TRBD2. The CDR3 totals 15 residues. Germline V gene lookup returns CDR1 SQVTM and CDR2 ANQGSEA. The V gene end was trimmed by 4 bases and the J gene end by 0 bases; junction bases not matched to a gene: 8. CDR3 in DNA: TGCAGCGTTGTAATAACGGGGGGGGCCTCCTACGAGCAGTACTTC. This gives the protein CSVVITGGASYEQYF.

This clone was counted only a few times. This chain joins TRBV20-1 and TRBJ1-1; no clear D gene. This CDR3 is built from 11 residues. Germline CDR1 DFQATT, CDR2 SNEGSKA (reference sequence). V was cut by 3 bases and J by 5 bases, with 7 bases left in between. The CDR3 DNA sequence: TGCAGTGCTAGCAGAGAAACTGAAGCTTTCTTT. The encoded protein is CSASRETEAFF.

The chain recombines TRBV4-3 with TRBJ1-1, with 7 bases matching TRBD1. Germline V gives CDR1 LGHNA, CDR2 YSLEER. The CDR3 runs 16 residues. After removal of 1 base from V and 7 bases from J, the junction contained 12 bases not matched to a gene. In DNA, the CDR3 is TGCGCCAGCAGCCAAGGGGTAGGGGGCGGGCTTGTTGAAGCTTTCTTT. As protein: CASSQGVGGGLVEAFF.

V and J are TRBV7-9 and TRBJ1-2; TRBD1 agrees at 8 bases. CDR3 size: 15 residues. Germline V lookup: CDR1 SEHNR, CDR2 FQNEAQ (reference sequence). With V trimmed by 3 bases and J by 2 bases, 5 bases remained unmatched. CDR3 amino acids: CASSFGQGVNYGYTF. CDR3 bases: TGTGCCAGCAGCTTCGGACAGGGCGTCAACTATGGCTACACCTTC.

The chain links TRBV6-4 to TRBJ2-6, with 8 bases aligning to TRBD1. The germline CDR1 and CDR2 sequences are MRHNA and SNTAGT. This CDR3 is built from 16 residues. Trimming took 0 bases from V and 4 from J; bases not matched to a gene: 2. CDR3 sequence reads: CASSDSTGDGANVLTF. The CDR3 DNA reads TGTGCCAGCAGTGACTCGACAGGGGACGGGGCCAACGTCCTGACTTTC.

This clone was detected a few times. The J gene is TRBJ1-1, the V gene TRBV7-6, with D maybe TRBD1 (6 bases). Trimming shortened V by 3 bases and J by 0 bases, and 11 bases separated the two germline ends. The CDR3 sequence is 15 residues long. Germline V CDR1 and CDR2: SGHVS, FNYEAQ. DNA for the CDR3: TGTGCCAGCAGCTTGGGTCGGGACATGAACACTGAAGCTTTCTTT. It specifies CASSLGRDMNTEAFF.

The V gene is TRBV30, the J gene TRBJ2-1; possible D gene TRBD2, 5 bases. This CDR3 has 13 amino acids. CDR1 and CDR2 from the germline V gene are GTSNPN and SVGIG (reference sequence). V shed 8 bases and J shed 1 base, with 12 bases lying between them. As DNA, the CDR3 is TGTGCCACCCGGACTCAATCCTACAATGAGCAGTTCTTC. This translates into CATRTQSYNEQFF.

The rearrangement uses TRBV6-5 and TRBJ1-1; TRBD1 aligns across 9 bases. J gave up 5 bases and V 6 bases, and 10 bases lay outside the gene matches. CDR1 is MNHEY, CDR2 SVGAGI, per germline. The CDR3 contains 15 residues. The CDR3 is CASRPPGQGWTEAFF. The DNA for the CDR3 is TGTGCCAGCAGACCACCGGGACAGGGTTGGACTGAAGCTTTCTTT.

The count of this clone is one. The J gene is TRBJ2-2, the V gene TRBV5-4; 7 bases line up with TRBD1. The germline CDR1 and CDR2 sequences are SGHNT and YYREEE (reference sequence). The CDR3 contains 16 residues. V was clipped by 4 bases and J by 1 base; unmatched bases: 7. The CDR3 reads CASSPDRFLNTGELFF. The DNA for the CDR3 is TGTGCCAGCAGCCCGGACAGGTTTCTGAACACCGGGGAGCTGTTTTTT.

The V and J genes are TRBV27 and TRBJ2-1; D call uncertain. V was trimmed by 4 bases and J by 0 bases, leaving 4 bases between them. Germline values: CDR1 MNHEY, CDR2 SMNVEV (reference sequence). The CDR3 loop spans 13 amino acids. The CDR3 DNA is TGTGCCAGCAGTTACGCCTCCTACAATGAGCAGTTCTTC. It translates to CASSYASYNEQFF.

The genes are TRBV4-1 and TRBJ1-5, with 7 bases matching TRBD1. The trim removed 4 bases at V and 2 bases at J, leaving 8 bases unmatched. The CDR3 runs to 16 residues. Looked up from germline, CDR1 is MGHRA and CDR2 is YSYEKL. CDR3 sequence reads: CASSRGAGGGNQPQHF. The CDR3 DNA follows: TGCGCCAGCAGCCGCGGCGCAGGGGGAGGCAATCAGCCCCAGCATTTT.

In DNA, the CDR3 is TGTGCCAGCACCCCCTTGACTAGCTGGGAGACCCAGTACTTC. This sequence encodes CASTPLTSWETQYF. The chain employs TRBV28 and TRBJ2-5; TRBD2 matches at 7 bases. The trim removed 7 bases at V and 5 bases at J, leaving 10 bases unmatched. This CDR3 is built from 14 residues. Germline V lookup: CDR1 MDHEN, CDR2 SYDVKM. The full variable domain, with the rest looked up from reference TRBV28 and TRBJ2-5, is DVKVTQSSRYLVKRTGEKVFLECVQDMDHENMFWYRQDPGLGLRLIYFSYDVKMKEKGDIPEGYSVSREKKERFSLILESASTNQTSMYLCASTPLTSWETQYFGPGTRLLVL.

The rearrangement uses TRBV29-1 and TRBJ1-1; D is unclear. V lost 7 bases to trimming and J lost 1 base, with 13 bases between them. The CDR3 runs to 13 residues. CDR1 and CDR2 (germline): SQVTM, ANQGSEA. CDR3 sequence (DNA): TGCAGCGGTTCCTGGAACCCGAACACTGAAGCTTTCTTT. Translation gives CSGSWNPNTEAFF.

The V call is TRBV18, the J call TRBJ1-1; 7 bases match TRBD1. CDR1 is KGHSH, CDR2 LQKENI, per germline. The CDR3 has 15 amino acids. Losses at the gene ends were 5 bases for V and 0 bases for J; bases not matched to a gene: 6. CDR3 DNA sequence: TGTGCCAGCTCATCTACAGGGGATATGAACACTGAAGCTTTCTTT. Translating gives CASSSTGDMNTEAFF.

V usage is TRBV7-9 and J usage is TRBJ1-3; the D is unclear. The CDR3 sequence is 15 residues long. CDR1 is SEHNR and CDR2 is FQNEAQ in the germline V gene (reference sequence). The ends were cut back, 4 bases at V and 0 bases at J, with 10 bases in the middle. CDR3 loop: CASSYSKSSGNTIYF. CDR3 bases: TGTGCCAGCAGCTACTCGAAGAGCTCTGGAAACACCATATATTTT.

J is TRBJ2-3 and V is TRBV7-3; 7 bases agree with TRBD2. Germline CDR1 and CDR2: SGHTA and FQGTGA. The V segment lost 2 bases and the J segment 1 base; nucleotides outside the gene matches: 3. The CDR3 spans 15 residues. The CDR3 sequence: CASSLELARTDTQYF. DNA of the CDR3: TGTGCCAGCAGCTTAGAACTAGCGCGCACAGATACGCAGTATTTT. Together with reference TRBV7-3 and TRBJ2-3, the CDR3 gives the full variable domain: GAGVSQTPSNKVTEKGKYVELRCDPISGHTALYWYRQSLGQGPEFLIYFQGTGAADDSGLPNDRFFAVRPEGSVSTLKIQRTERGDSAVYLCASSLELARTDTQYFGPGTRLTVL.

V and J are TRBV27 and TRBJ2-7; the match to TRBD2 covers 7 bases. Germline V gene lookup returns CDR1 MNHEY and CDR2 SMNVEV (reference sequence). The CDR3 is 15 amino acids. The V gene end was trimmed by 1 base and the J gene end by 5 bases; junction bases not matched to a gene: 8. The CDR3 region is CASSLWSSGFNEQYF. The CDR3 coding sequence is TGTGCCAGCAGTTTATGGTCTAGCGGATTCAACGAGCAGTACTTC.